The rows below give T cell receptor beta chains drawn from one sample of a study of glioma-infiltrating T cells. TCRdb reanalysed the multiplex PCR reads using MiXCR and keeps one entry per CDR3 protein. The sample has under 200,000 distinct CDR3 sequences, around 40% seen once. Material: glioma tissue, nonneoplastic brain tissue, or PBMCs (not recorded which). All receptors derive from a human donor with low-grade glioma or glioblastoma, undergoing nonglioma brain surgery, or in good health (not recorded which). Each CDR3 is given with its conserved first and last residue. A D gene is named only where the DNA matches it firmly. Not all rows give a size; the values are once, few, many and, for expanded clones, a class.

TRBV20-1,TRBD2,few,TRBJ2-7,CSVKRLADLYEQYF,TGCAGTGTCAAGAGGCTAGCGGACCTTTACGAGCAGTACTTC
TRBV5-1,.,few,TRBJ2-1,CASSLIVSGASEQFF,TGCGCCAGCAGCTTGATTGTGAGCGGAGCAAGTGAGCAGTTCTTC
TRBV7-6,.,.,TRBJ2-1,CASSLDRAASYNEQFF,TGTGCCAGCAGCTTAGACCGAGCGGCCTCCTACAATGAGCAGTTCTTC
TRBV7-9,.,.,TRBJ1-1,CASSPPGRTEAFF,TGTGCCAGCAGCCCACCGGGGCGCACTGAAGCTTTCTTT
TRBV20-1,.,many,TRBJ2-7,CSASLASTTTYEQYF,TGCAGTGCTAGCTTAGCTTCGACCACAACCTACGAGCAGTACTTC
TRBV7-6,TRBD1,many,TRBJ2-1,CASSLVGTGRREQFF,TGTGCCAGCAGCTTAGTTGGGACAGGAAGGCGTGAGCAGTTCTTC
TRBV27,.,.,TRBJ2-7,CASSLSRADGIYEQYF,TGTGCCAGCAGTTTATCGAGGGCGGATGGTATCTACGAGCAGTACTTC
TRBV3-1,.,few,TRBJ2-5,CASSQGGASETQYF,TGTGCCAGCAGCCAAGGAGGGGCGTCGGAGACCCAGTACTTC
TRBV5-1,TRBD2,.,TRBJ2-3,CASSLELAGGSRTDTQYF,TGCGCCAGCAGCTTGGAACTAGCGGGGGGGTCCCGCACAGATACGCAGTATTTT
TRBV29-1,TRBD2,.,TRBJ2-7,CSASSGFSYEQYF,TGCAGCGCTTCTAGCGGGTTCTCCTACGAGCAGTACTTC
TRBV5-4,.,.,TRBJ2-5,CATYDRDIKETQYF,TGTGCCACCTACGACAGAGATATTAAAGAGACCCAGTACTTC
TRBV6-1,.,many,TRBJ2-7,CASSRLSTSAAYEQYF,TGTGCCAGCAGTCGTCTTTCGACCTCGGCCGCCTACGAGCAGTACTTC
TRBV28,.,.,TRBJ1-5,CASSSAQGGEHQHF,TGTGCCAGCAGTTCAGCACAGGGAGGAGAGCACCAGCATTTT
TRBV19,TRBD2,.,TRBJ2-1,CASSMGGGYNEQFF,TGTGCCAGTAGTATGGGGGGGGGCTACAATGAGCAGTTCTTC
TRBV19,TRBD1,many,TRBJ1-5,CASCDRADQPQHF,TGTGCCAGTTGCGACAGGGCGGATCAGCCCCAGCATTTT
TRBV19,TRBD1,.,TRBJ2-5,CASSLDRGRGTQYF,TGTGCCAGTAGTCTCGACAGGGGGCGAGGGACCCAGTACTTC
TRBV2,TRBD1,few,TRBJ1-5,CASSSPGGWNQPQHF,TGTGCCAGCAGTTCCCCAGGGGGCTGGAATCAGCCCCAGCATTTT
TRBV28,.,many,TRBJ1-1,CASSLGRGAEAFF,TGTGCCAGCAGTTTGGGTAGGGGCGCTGAAGCTTTCTTT
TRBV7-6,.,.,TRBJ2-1,CASSLGSSYNKQFF,TGTGCCAGCAGCTTGGGTAGCTCCTACAATAAGCAGTTCTTC
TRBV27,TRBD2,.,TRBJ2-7,CASSDRLASTYEHYF,TGTGCCAGCAGTGATCGACTAGCGTCTACCTACGAGCATTACTTC
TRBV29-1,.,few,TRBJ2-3,CSVTPGAASTDTQYF,TGCAGCGTTACACCAGGGGCTGCTAGCACAGATACGCAGTATTTT
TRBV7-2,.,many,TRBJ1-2,CASSFNGYGYTF,TGTGCCAGCAGCTTTAACGGGTATGGCTACACCTTC
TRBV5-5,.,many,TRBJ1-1,CASSPWRITEAFF,TGTGCCAGCAGCCCTTGGCGGATCACTGAAGCTTTCTTT
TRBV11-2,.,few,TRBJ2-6,CASSLRSGANVLTF,TGTGCCAGCAGCTTAAGGTCTGGGGCCAACGTCCTGACTTTC
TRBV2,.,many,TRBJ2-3,CARQVSSTDTQYF,TGTGCCAGGCAGGTATCGTCCACAGATACGCAGTATTTT
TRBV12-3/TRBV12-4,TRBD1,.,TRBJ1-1,CASSTGQGSTEAFF,TGTGCCAGCAGCACGGGACAGGGGAGCACTGAAGCTTTCTTT
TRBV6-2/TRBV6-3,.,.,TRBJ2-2,CASHYSQGGLFF,TGTGCCAGCCATTATAGTCAAGGGGGGCTGTTTTTT
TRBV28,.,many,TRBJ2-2,CASSRITGGGGELFF,TGTGCCAGCAGCCGAATCACTGGCGGCGGCGGGGAGCTGTTTTTT
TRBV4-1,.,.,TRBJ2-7,CASSTLYGSSYEQYF,TGCGCCAGCAGCACCCTTTACGGGAGCTCCTACGAGCAGTACTTC
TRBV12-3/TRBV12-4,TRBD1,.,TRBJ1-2,CASSPQGIGYTF,TGTGCCAGCAGTCCACAGGGGATCGGCTACACCTTC
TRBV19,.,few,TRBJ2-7,CASSAGQIPYEQYF,TGTGCCAGTAGTGCCGGACAGATCCCCTACGAGCAGTACTTC
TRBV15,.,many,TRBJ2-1,CATSNTGYYNEQFF,TGTGCCACCAGCAACACAGGCTATTACAATGAGCAGTTCTTC
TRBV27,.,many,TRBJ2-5,CASTPFSEGPQETQYF,TGTGCCAGCACCCCATTCAGCGAGGGACCTCAAGAGACCCAGTACTTC
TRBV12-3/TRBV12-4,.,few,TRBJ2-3,CASSLQLGLYTQYF,TGTGCCAGCAGTTTACAGTTGGGGTTGTATACGCAGTATTTT
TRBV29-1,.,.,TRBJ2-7,CSVEESGAGHEQYF,TGCAGCGTTGAAGAATCCGGGGCCGGTCACGAGCAGTACTTC
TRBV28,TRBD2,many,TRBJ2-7,CASSFHLAGLSYEQYF,TGTGCCAGCAGTTTCCATCTAGCGGGATTATCCTACGAGCAGTACTTC
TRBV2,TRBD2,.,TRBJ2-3,CASSDLAGSTDTQYF,TGTGCCAGCAGTGACCTAGCGGGATCCACAGATACGCAGTATTTT
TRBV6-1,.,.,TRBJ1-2,CASSENRANYGYTF,TGTGCCAGCAGTGAAAACAGGGCAAACTATGGCTACACCTTC
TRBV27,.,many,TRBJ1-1,CASSMSLGGGGAFF,TGTGCCAGCAGTATGTCCCTCGGGGGAGGGGGGGCTTTCTTT
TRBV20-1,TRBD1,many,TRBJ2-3,CSAETLQGGPTDTQYF,TGCAGTGCGGAGACTTTACAGGGGGGTCCGACAGATACGCAGTATTTT
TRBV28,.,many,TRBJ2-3,CASSFPGDTQYF,TGTGCCAGCAGCTTCCCAGGTGATACGCAGTATTTT